A selection of T cell receptor beta chains follows, all from one sample in a study of regulatory T cells in long-lasting Graves disease. A single record per CDR3 protein comes from TCRdb applying MiXCR to the multiplex PCR reads. The table lists around 460,000 distinct CDR3 sequences, about 22% of them singletons. Material: peripheral blood mononuclear cells (PBMCs), obtained when the disease was refractory, from a patient treated with antithyroid drugs. The receptors were gathered from a female donor with Graves disease. Both conserved end residues are part of each CDR3. The order of the fields is D gene, J gene, clone size, V gene, CDR3 DNA, CDR3 protein. D genes are given only for firm matches. Clone sizes are given selectively: once, few, many, or a class where the clone is expanded.

D: NA; J: TRBJ2-2; size: NA; V: TRBV19; DNA: TGTGCCAGTAAGAGGGACGGAGGCGGGGAGCTGTTTTTT; CDR3: CASKRDGGGELFF
D: NA; J: TRBJ1-2; size: many; V: TRBV11-3; DNA: TGTGCCAGCAGCTTAGACGCAGTCTATGGCTACACCTTC; CDR3: CASSLDAVYGYTF
D: TRBD1; J: TRBJ2-5; size: few; V: TRBV6-1; DNA: TGTGCCAGCCGGACAGGGAGGGAGACCCAGTACTTC; CDR3: CASRTGRETQYF
D: TRBD1; J: TRBJ2-7; size: many; V: TRBV6-5; DNA: TGTGCCAGCAGTTCGGGACAGGGTAGAGAGCCAAGCTCCTACGAGCAGTACTTC; CDR3: CASSSGQGREPSSYEQYF
D: NA; J: TRBJ2-7; size: NA; V: TRBV28; DNA: TGTGCCAGCAGTTTAGGAATTGGCCTTTACGAGCAGTACTTC; CDR3: CASSLGIGLYEQYF
D: TRBD1; J: TRBJ1-2; size: many; V: TRBV5-1; DNA: TGCGCCAGCAGCCGAGCAGGGGGCGATGGCTACACCTTC; CDR3: CASSRAGGDGYTF
D: TRBD1; J: TRBJ2-5; size: few; V: TRBV5-1; DNA: TGCGCCAGCAGCTTGACGTGGGGGACAGCCGGAGGAGAGACCCAGTACTTC; CDR3: CASSLTWGTAGGETQYF
D: NA; J: TRBJ1-2; size: many; V: TRBV20-1; DNA: TGCAGTGCTAGAGATCCGGACTATGGCTACACCTTC; CDR3: CSARDPDYGYTF
D: NA; J: TRBJ2-5; size: many; V: TRBV7-2; DNA: TGTGCCAGCAGCTTAGCCAGATGGGAGACCCAGTACTTC; CDR3: CASSLARWETQYF
D: NA; J: TRBJ1-6; size: NA; V: TRBV3-1; DNA: TGTGCCAGCAGCCAAGATGATTCTGGTCAATCACCCCTCCACTTT; CDR3: CASSQDDSGQSPLHF
D: TRBD2; J: TRBJ2-3; size: many; V: TRBV28; DNA: TGTGCCAGTCGAGGGGCTAGCGGGGGGGGTAGCGCAGATACGCAGTATTTT; CDR3: CASRGASGGGSADTQYF
D: NA; J: TRBJ2-7; size: many; V: TRBV7-3; DNA: TGTGCCAGCAGCCTTAGCGACTCCTACGAGCAGTACTTC; CDR3: CASSLSDSYEQYF
D: NA; J: TRBJ1-2; size: few; V: TRBV7-2; DNA: TGTGCCAGCAGTCTTACGGACATCTATGGCTACACCTTC; CDR3: CASSLTDIYGYTF
D: TRBD1; J: TRBJ1-5; size: many; V: TRBV6-1; DNA: TGTGCCAGCAGAATGGTCGGACAGGTCAATCAGCCCCAGCATTTT; CDR3: CASRMVGQVNQPQHF
D: NA; J: TRBJ1-2; size: few; V: TRBV29-1; DNA: TGCAGCGTTGATGCGGGGCAGGGCGGCTATGGCTACACCTTC; CDR3: CSVDAGQGGYGYTF
D: TRBD1; J: TRBJ2-7; size: many; V: TRBV7-8; DNA: TGTGCCAGCAGCTTAGGGACAGGCGCCCACGAGCAGTACTTC; CDR3: CASSLGTGAHEQYF
D: NA; J: TRBJ1-2; size: many; V: TRBV7-9; DNA: TGTGCCAGCAGTTTGGACAGTAACTATGGCTACACCTTC; CDR3: CASSLDSNYGYTF
D: TRBD1; J: TRBJ2-1; size: NA; V: TRBV3-1; DNA: TGTGCCAGCAGCCCTCAACCCGGGACAGGGGGCTCCTTC; CDR3: CASSPQPGTGGSF
D: NA; J: TRBJ2-5; size: NA; V: TRBV5-6; DNA: TGTGCCAGCAAACACCCCCCGGGAGAGACCCAGTACTTC; CDR3: CASKHPPGETQYF
D: NA; J: TRBJ2-4; size: many; V: TRBV6-1; DNA: TGTGCCAGCAGTGAACTGCAGGGAGGCATTCAGTACTTC; CDR3: CASSELQGGIQYF
D: NA; J: TRBJ2-7; size: few; V: TRBV6-1; DNA: TGTGCCAGCAAAGGTCTCGTCCCCTACGAGCAGTACTTC; CDR3: CASKGLVPYEQYF
D: NA; J: TRBJ1-1; size: many; V: TRBV29-1; DNA: TGCAGCGTTGAAGAAGGGGCGAGAGCTTTCTTT; CDR3: CSVEEGARAFF
D: NA; J: TRBJ2-7; size: few; V: TRBV11-3; DNA: TGTGCCAGCAGCTTAGATGGGAGGTTCCGGGGGTCTTCGAGGGAGCAGTACTTC; CDR3: CASSLDGRFRGSSREQYF
D: TRBD2; J: TRBJ2-5; size: many; V: TRBV7-3; DNA: TGTGCCAGCAGCCCACGAGAGCGGGGAGAGACCCAGTACTTC; CDR3: CASSPRERGETQYF
D: TRBD1; J: TRBJ2-7; size: few; V: TRBV4-1; DNA: TGCGCCAGCGCACGGCTAGGGACAGGGACCAACGAGCAGTACTTC; CDR3: CASARLGTGTNEQYF
D: NA; J: TRBJ1-1; size: NA; V: TRBV10-3; DNA: TGTGCCTGCAGGGGCAGGCCAAGGGACACTGAAGCTTTCTTT; CDR3: CACRGRPRDTEAFF
D: NA; J: TRBJ2-2; size: few; V: TRBV28; DNA: TGTGCCAGCAATCCTGCACGTCTAGGGCAAGACACCGGGGAGCTGTTTTTT; CDR3: CASNPARLGQDTGELFF
D: TRBD1; J: TRBJ1-6; size: many; V: TRBV6-2/TRBV6-3; DNA: TGTGCCAGCAGTTACCTACCCAGGACAGGGGAAGGACCCCTCCACTTT; CDR3: CASSYLPRTGEGPLHF
D: NA; J: TRBJ1-2; size: many; V: TRBV10-3; DNA: TGTGCCTCCTGGGACGGGACTAACTATGGCTACACCTTC; CDR3: CASWDGTNYGYTF
D: NA; J: TRBJ1-2; size: few; V: TRBV3-1; DNA: TGTGCCAGCAGCCAAGGAGGCCAAAGCTATGGCTACACCTTC; CDR3: CASSQGGQSYGYTF
D: TRBD2; J: TRBJ2-5; size: NA; V: TRBV4-3; DNA: TGCGCCAGCAGCCAAGAAGCGGGGGGGGCGTTAGAGACCCAGTACTTC; CDR3: CASSQEAGGALETQYF
D: NA; J: TRBJ1-1; size: few; V: TRBV12-3/TRBV12-4; DNA: TGTGCCAGCAGTTTTGAGGGGAGCGGAGCTTTCTTT; CDR3: CASSFEGSGAFF
D: TRBD1; J: TRBJ2-7; size: few; V: TRBV18; DNA: TGTGCCAGCTCACAACAGGGGGAGAAGTACGAGCAGTACTTC; CDR3: CASSQQGEKYEQYF
D: NA; J: TRBJ1-4; size: many; V: TRBV11-2; DNA: TGTGCCAGCAGCTTAGAGCGACCTCCGGGGAGTGAAAAACTGTTTTTT; CDR3: CASSLERPPGSEKLFF
D: NA; J: TRBJ1-5; size: few; V: TRBV19; DNA: TGTGCCAGTAGTATAACGTCAGGGGATGGACAGCCCCAGCATTTT; CDR3: CASSITSGDGQPQHF
D: NA; J: TRBJ2-5; size: NA; V: TRBV9; DNA: TGTGCCAGCAGCGTAGGGGCAGTCCTCCAGGCTCCTCAAGAGACCCAGTACTTC; CDR3: CASSVGAVLQAPQETQYF
D: NA; J: TRBJ2-5; size: many; V: TRBV7-9; DNA: TGTGCCAGCAGCTTAGTGACCTCAGAGACCCAGTACTTC; CDR3: CASSLVTSETQYF
D: NA; J: TRBJ1-2; size: NA; V: TRBV18; DNA: TGTGCCAGCACGGACATCGGCTATGGCTACACCTTC; CDR3: CASTDIGYGYTF
D: TRBD1; J: TRBJ1-2; size: many; V: TRBV11-2; DNA: TGTGCCAGCAGCTTAGATACTGGGCAGGGGGCGATCTATGGCTACACCTTC; CDR3: CASSLDTGQGAIYGYTF
D: NA; J: TRBJ2-7; size: NA; V: TRBV7-2; DNA: TGTGCCAGCAGCTTAGGAGTGGGACGGAGAGGGGAGCAGTACTTC; CDR3: CASSLGVGRRGEQYF
D: NA; J: TRBJ1-1; size: many; V: TRBV29-1; DNA: TGCAGCGTTCCGGGCCAATTGAACACTGAAGCTTTCTTT; CDR3: CSVPGQLNTEAFF
D: NA; J: TRBJ1-1; size: NA; V: TRBV7-2; DNA: TGTGCCAGCAGCCCTAGGTTGGGACAGAACACTGAAGCTTTCTTT; CDR3: CASSPRLGQNTEAFF
D: NA; J: TRBJ1-1; size: NA; V: TRBV11-3; DNA: TGTGCCAGCAGCTTCTCGGGACGGCTAATGAACACTGAAGCTTTCTTT; CDR3: CASSFSGRLMNTEAFF
D: NA; J: TRBJ2-7; size: few; V: TRBV20-1; DNA: TGCAGTGCTCAAAGGGGCCACGAGCAGTACTTC; CDR3: CSAQRGHEQYF